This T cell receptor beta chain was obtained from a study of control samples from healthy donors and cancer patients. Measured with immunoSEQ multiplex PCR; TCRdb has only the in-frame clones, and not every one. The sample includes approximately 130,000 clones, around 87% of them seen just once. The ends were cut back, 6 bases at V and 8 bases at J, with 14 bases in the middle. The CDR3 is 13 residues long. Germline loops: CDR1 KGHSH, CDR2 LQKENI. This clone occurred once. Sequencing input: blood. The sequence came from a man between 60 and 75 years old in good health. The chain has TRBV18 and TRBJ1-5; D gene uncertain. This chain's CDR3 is CASSGEKPEPQHF. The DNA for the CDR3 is TGTGCCAGCTCGGGCGAGAAACCGGAGCCCCAGCATTTT.